Sequencing of this TCR beta chain was carried out in a study of technical replicates of blood from a few donors. Clones were read by immunoSEQ multiplex PCR, and TCRdb kept only the in-frame ones, dropping some. The repertoire holds about 73,000 clones, with 93% as singletons. Deletions cut 3 bases from V and 0 bases from J, with 12 bases between. Germline assignment: CDR1 MGHRA and CDR2 YSYEKL. The CDR3 sequence is 16 residues long. V is TRBV4-1 and J is TRBJ2-1, with D perhaps TRBD2 (6 bases). This clonotype was sampled from a human donor in good health. Sample: T cells isolated from PBMCs. In DNA, the CDR3 is TGCGCCAGCAGCCACGGGAGCCTGAGCTCCTACAATGAGCAGTTCTTC. This encodes CASSHGSLSSYNEQFF.